The sequence of this TCR beta chain was determined in a study of blood T cell repertoires in COVID-19. Study at large: Sites across the United States, Italy and Spain contributed samples from acute and convalescent COVID-19. T cells, B-cell-depleted T cells, or PBMCs supplied cDNA or gDNA.

In the authors' workflow: For nucleated cells, counts were estimated from reference gene primer amplification. Profiled with immunoSEQ multiplex PCR; TCRdb holds only in-frame clones, not every one. V and J calls and clone size are those listed in that table; D and trimming were worked out from the DNA. The sample lists roughly 290,000 clones; around nine tenths were seen once. CDR1 and CDR2 from the germline V gene are KGHSH and LQKENI. The CDR3 is 14 residues long. V was clipped by 3 bases and J by 2 bases; unmatched bases: 1. The rearrangement uses TRBV18 and TRBJ2-1; 7 nucleotides agree with TRBD1. Sequencing was carried out using peripheral blood. This sequence was found in a woman aged 60-75 years with acute or convalescent COVID-19. The CDR3: CASSPGTAYNEQFF. CDR3 coding DNA: TGTGCCAGCTCACCTGGGACAGCCTACAATGAGCAGTTCTTC. Combining the CDR3 with reference TRBV18 and TRBJ2-1 gives the whole variable domain NAGVMQNPRHLVRRRGQEARLRCSPMKGHSHVYWYRQLPEEGLKFMVYLQKENIIDESGMPKERFSAEFPKEGPSILRIQQVVRGDSAAYFCASSPGTAYNEQFFGPGTRLTVL.